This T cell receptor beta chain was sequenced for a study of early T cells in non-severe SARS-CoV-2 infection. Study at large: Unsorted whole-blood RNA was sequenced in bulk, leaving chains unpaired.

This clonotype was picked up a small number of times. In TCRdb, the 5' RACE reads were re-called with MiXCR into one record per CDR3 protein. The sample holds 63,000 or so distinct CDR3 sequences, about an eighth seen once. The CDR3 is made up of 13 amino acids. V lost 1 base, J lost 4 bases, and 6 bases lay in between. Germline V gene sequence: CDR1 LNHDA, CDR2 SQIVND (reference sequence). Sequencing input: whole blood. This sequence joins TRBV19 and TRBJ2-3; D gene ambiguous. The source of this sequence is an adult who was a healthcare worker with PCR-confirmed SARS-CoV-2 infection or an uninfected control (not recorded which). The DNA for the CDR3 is TGTGCCAGTAGTATAGGAGGAGCAGATACGCAGTATTTT. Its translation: CASSIGGADTQYF. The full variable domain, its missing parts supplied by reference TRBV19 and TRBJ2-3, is DGGITQSPKYLFRKEGQNVTLSCEQNLNHDAMYWYRQDPGQGLRLIYYSQIVNDFQKGDIAEGYSVSREKKESFPLTVTSAQKNPTAFYLCASSIGGADTQYFGPGTRLTVL.